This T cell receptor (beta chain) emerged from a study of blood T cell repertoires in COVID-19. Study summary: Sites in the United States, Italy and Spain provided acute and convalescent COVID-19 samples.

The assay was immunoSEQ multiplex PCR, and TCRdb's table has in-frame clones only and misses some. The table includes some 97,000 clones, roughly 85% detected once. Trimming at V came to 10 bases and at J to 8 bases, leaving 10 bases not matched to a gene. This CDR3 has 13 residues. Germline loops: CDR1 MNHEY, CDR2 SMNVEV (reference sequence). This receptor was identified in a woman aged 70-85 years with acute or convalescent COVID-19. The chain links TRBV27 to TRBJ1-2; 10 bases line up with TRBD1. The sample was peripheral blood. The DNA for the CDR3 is TGTGCCAACCTCGGGACAGGGGTAAGAGGCTACACCTTC. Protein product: CANLGTGVRGYTF.